This TCR beta chain was observed in a study of neurological immune-mediated disorders. The length of the CDR3 is 15 residues. V was pared by 5 bases and J by 6 bases, with 17 bases between. Germline CDR1 reads SGHVS; CDR2 reads FQNEAQ. Study-level results: HTLV-1-associated myelopathy had the most TCR clonal expansion, whereas multiple sclerosis had the least (lower than in healthy controls). Expanded clones shared no identical CDR3 amino acid sequences across subjects, which suggested private TCR-beta repertoires in all groups.

This clonotype was counted many times. What it binds is not known. The cDNA was generated through 5'RACE incorporating 10-nucleotide random UMIs. TCRdb re-called the 5' RACE reads through MiXCR, storing one row per CDR3 protein. Of some 48,000 distinct CDR3 sequences in the sample, about a fifth were seen once. Stated time point: technical triplicate 3. The unsorted libraries originated from 2 million PBMCs kept at -80 C. The origin of this receptor is a man between 60 and 75 years old with HTLV-1-associated myelopathy (HAM/TSP). Source material: PBMCs. V is TRBV7-8 and J is TRBJ2-1, with a weak D call TRBD1 (5 bases). The CDR3 nucleotides read TGTGCCAGCAGCCCCGCTAGGGGATCTAGCAATGAGCAGTTCTTC. Amino acid sequence: CASSPARGSSNEQFF.